This TCR beta chain was retrieved from a study of blood T cell repertoires in COVID-19. Study-wide background: Spain, Italy and the United States supplied samples that represented acute and convalescent COVID-19.

In the source study's methods: Cell counts per sample came from amplifying reference gene primers. Clones were sequenced by immunoSEQ multiplex PCR, and TCRdb holds only the in-frame ones, with some missing. V and J calls plus clone size are reproduced from that table; the DNA served to infer D and trimming. Of about 230,000 clones listed, 65% to 90% were seen once; the top ten hold roughly 11%. Sample: peripheral blood. The receptor comes from a middle-aged man with COVID-19, enrolled during active disease.

The CDR3 DNA is TGTGCCAGCAGCGTAGATGACCGACCGGGGGGCTACACCTTC. This codes for CASSVDDRPGGYTF. The chain is built from TRBV9 and TRBJ1-2; D is uncertain. Trimming removed 0 bases from V and 8 bases from J, with 14 bases in between. CDR3 length: 14 residues. The germline V gene encodes CDR1 SGDLS and CDR2 YYNGEE.